The 21 T cell receptor beta chains given below trace back to one sample, sequenced in a study of blood T cell repertoires in COVID-19. The assay was immunoSEQ multiplex PCR, and TCRdb's table has in-frame clones only and misses some. The sample has fewer than 200,000 clones, about 87% seen once; the top ten hold under 15%. Sequencing was performed on peripheral blood. The receptors come from a woman in her 70s with COVID-19, enrolled during active disease.

This clone was counted only a few times. The CDR3 sequence is CASRRRDGELFF. The CDR3 DNA sequence: TGTGCCAGCAGGAGACGGGATGGGGAGCTGTTTTTT. V usage is TRBV6-9 and J usage is TRBJ2-2; D may be TRBD2 (5 bases). CDR1 MNHGY and CDR2 SVAAGI come from the germline V gene. The CDR3 spans 12 residues. V lost 6 bases to trimming and J lost 8 bases, with 10 bases between them.

The chain has TRBV29-1 and TRBJ1-2; the D gene is possibly TRBD1 (5 bases). Germline V lookup: CDR1 SQVTM, CDR2 ANQGSEA. V gave up 0 bases and J gave up 1 base, with 9 bases separating them. The CDR3 has 14 residues. As DNA, the CDR3 is TGCAGCGTTGAAGAGGGCGGGGGTAACTATGGCTACACCTTC. Translated: CSVEEGGGNYGYTF.

The rearrangement joins TRBV30 to TRBJ1-6, with D unresolved. V was cut by 0 bases and J by 8 bases, with 14 bases left in between. From germline, CDR1 is GTSNPN and CDR2 SVGIG (reference sequence). This CDR3 is built from 15 residues. For the CDR3, the DNA is TGTGCCTGGAGTGTAGGCCCCCCCGGGGATTCACCCCTCCACTTT. It is translated as CAWSVGPPGDSPLHF.

The V call is TRBV6-5, the J call TRBJ2-1, with 7 bases lining up with TRBD1. With 0 bases clipped from V and 8 bases from J, the junction kept 4 bases outside the gene matches. This CDR3 spans 14 amino acids. Germline CDR1 and CDR2: MNHEY and SVGAGI. The CDR3 bases are TGTGCCAGCAGTTACTCGAGGGACAGCTATGAGCAGTTCTTC. It yields the protein CASSYSRDSYEQFF.

CDR3 region: CATSDPQGSAYNEQFF. Written as DNA, the CDR3 is TGTGCCACCAGTGATCCACAGGGGAGTGCCTACAATGAGCAGTTCTTC. The chain has TRBV24-1 and TRBJ2-1; TRBD1 agrees at 7 bases. V was clipped by 3 bases and J by 2 bases; unmatched bases: 6. CDR3 length: 16 amino acids. CDR1 and CDR2 (germline): KGHDR, SFDVKD.

The chain carries TRBV5-4 and TRBJ1-2; 7 nucleotides agree with TRBD1. The J segment lost 8 bases and the V segment lost 4 bases, leaving 14 bases of the junction unmatched. The CDR3 sequence is 15 residues long. Germline assignment: CDR1 SGHNT and CDR2 YYREEE (reference sequence). The CDR3 region has the DNA TGTGCCAGCAGCCCTATTGACAGGGTGGATTTAGGCTACACCTTC. It specifies CASSPIDRVDLGYTF.

The genes are TRBV6-5 and TRBJ1-3, with TRBD1 matching 7 bases. V was pared by 7 bases and J by 4 bases, with 7 bases of the junction left unmatched. The CDR3 extends over 14 amino acids. Germline loops: CDR1 MNHEY, CDR2 SVGAGI. The CDR3 bases are TGTGCCAGCACCGGGACAGCAGGGGGAAACACCATATATTTT. Translation: CASTGTAGGNTIYF.

This chain connects TRBV6-1 to TRBJ1-2, with a possible D match to TRBD1 (6 bases). V lost 4 bases to trimming and J lost 3 bases, with 18 bases between them. The germline V gene encodes CDR1 MNHNS and CDR2 SASEGT. The CDR3 runs to 16 residues. The CDR3 protein is CASSASRGGLDYGYTF. The CDR3 coding sequence is TGTGCCAGCAGTGCCTCCCGGGGGGGGCTGGACTATGGCTACACCTTC.

The rearrangement joins TRBV6-2 or TRBV6-3 to TRBJ2-1; 10 bases are a match to TRBD2. With V trimmed by 2 bases and J by 6 bases, 4 bases remained unmatched. Germline lookup yields CDR1 MNHEY and CDR2 SVGEGT. This CDR3 region has 15 residues. The CDR3 region has the DNA TGTGCCAGCAGTTACACTAGCGGGATCTTCAATGAGCAGTTCTTC. Amino acid sequence: CASSYTSGIFNEQFF.

A few counts support this clone. The CDR3, as DNA: TGTGCCAGCAGCTTAGGTCCTAGCGGGAGCCGGAGCTCCTACGAGCAGTACTTC. Encoded protein: CASSLGPSGSRSSYEQYF. V and J are TRBV7-2 and TRBJ2-7; 10 nucleotides agree with TRBD2. Trimming at V came to 1 base and at J to 0 bases, leaving 9 bases not matched to a gene. The CDR3 loop spans 18 amino acids. CDR1 and CDR2 from the germline V gene are SGHTA and FQGNSA. Full variable domain (rest looked up from reference TRBV7-2 and TRBJ2-7): GAGVSQSPSNKVTEKGKDVELRCDPISGHTALYWYRQSLGQGLEFLIYFQGNSAPDKSGLPSDRFSAERTGGSVSTLTIQRTQQEDSAVYLCASSLGPSGSRSSYEQYFGPGTRLTVT.

The chain has TRBV30 and TRBJ2-5, with D maybe TRBD1 (5 bases). Trimming left V 5 bases short and J 1 base short, with 17 bases between. Germline V gene lookup returns CDR1 GTSNPN and CDR2 SVGIG (reference sequence). The CDR3 runs 15 residues. This CDR3 is CAWGVGDSLQETQYF. The CDR3 DNA sequence: TGTGCCTGGGGGGTGGGTGACAGCCTCCAAGAGACCCAGTACTTC.

The V call is TRBV19, the J call TRBJ2-7; maybe TRBD2 (6 bases). Trimming stripped 7 bases from V and 3 bases from J, with 28 bases between. Per germline, CDR1 LNHDA and CDR2 SQIVND (reference sequence). The CDR3 is made up of 18 amino acids. CDR3 coding DNA: TGTGCCAGTACCACGTCCGGGGACTCCCGCCCGGCCCTCTACGAGCAGTACTTC. Translated: CASTTSGDSRPALYEQYF.

The V call is TRBV4-3, the J call TRBJ2-2; 11 bases are a match to TRBD2. V was pared by 0 bases and J by 5 bases, with 8 bases of the junction left unmatched. Germline V CDR1 and CDR2: LGHNA, YSLEER. The CDR3 has 18 residues. The CDR3 protein is CASSQDLLAGVGTGELFF. The CDR3 DNA follows: TGCGCCAGCAGCCAAGATCTACTAGCGGGAGTCGGGACCGGGGAGCTGTTTTTT.

The chain has TRBV3-1 (or the pseudogene TRBV3-2) and TRBJ1-6; TRBD1 matches at 9 bases. Germline loops: CDR1 LGHDT, CDR2 YNNKEL (reference sequence). The V segment lost 4 bases and the J segment 8 bases; nucleotides outside the gene matches: 6. The CDR3 spans 15 residues. DNA for the CDR3: TGTGCCAGCAGCCCAACAGGGGGCATCTATTCACCCCTCCACTTT. Encoded protein: CASSPTGGIYSPLHF.

The rearrangement joins TRBV19 to TRBJ1-4; D possibly corresponds to TRBD1 (6 bases). The CDR3 has 15 residues. V was clipped by 1 base and J by 6 bases, with 12 bases between them. Germline V gene data show CDR1 as LNHDA and CDR2 as SQIVND (reference sequence). CDR3 residues: CASSIVEAGDEKLFF. CDR3 DNA sequence: TGTGCCAGTAGTATAGTCGAGGCAGGGGATGAAAAACTGTTTTTT. The entire variable domain, with the rest obtained from reference TRBV19 and TRBJ1-4, is as follows: DGGITQSPKYLFRKEGQNVTLSCEQNLNHDAMYWYRQDPGQGLRLIYYSQIVNDFQKGDIAEGYSVSREKKESFPLTVTSAQKNPTAFYLCASSIVEAGDEKLFFGSGTQLSVL.

The V gene is TRBV7-3, the J gene TRBJ2-1; 9 positions agree with TRBD2. CDR1 and CDR2 from the germline V gene are SGHTA and FQGTGA. V was clipped by 4 bases and J by 6 bases; unmatched bases: 13. The CDR3 is 17 residues long. The CDR3 loop is CASSSLPAGGPGNEQFF. CDR3 DNA: TGTGCCAGCAGCTCTTTACCAGCGGGAGGCCCAGGCAATGAGCAGTTCTTC.

This chain connects TRBV28 to TRBJ1-5; the D gene is possibly TRBD1 (6 bases). V was clipped by 6 bases and J by 3 bases, with 18 bases between them. The CDR3 is 16 residues long. Germline V lookup: CDR1 MDHEN, CDR2 SYDVKM. For the CDR3, the DNA is TGTGCCAGCAGACCCGTGGGACAATATATCAATCAGCCCCAGCATTTT. This sequence encodes CASRPVGQYINQPQHF.

This clone was seen once. The chain employs TRBV6-1 and TRBJ2-5, with 9 bases aligning to TRBD2. This CDR3 comprises 15 residues. Unmatched junction bases numbered 4, after V lost 3 bases and J lost 2 bases. Germline V lookup: CDR1 MNHNS, CDR2 SASEGT. CDR3 sequence (DNA): TGTGCCAGCAGTGAGCAAGCGGGAGGACAAGAGACCCAGTACTTC. This sequence encodes CASSEQAGGQETQYF.

V is TRBV4-1 and J is TRBJ2-4, with 10 bases aligning to TRBD2. V lost 4 bases, J lost 6 bases, and 15 bases stayed unmatched. The CDR3 covers 18 residues. Germline CDR1 and CDR2: MGHRA and YSYEKL. The CDR3 nucleotides read TGCGCCAGCAGCCCTGAAAATTATAGCGGGAGGAGGGGAAACATTCAGTACTTC. Protein product: CASSPENYSGRRGNIQYF.

V is TRBV2 and J is TRBJ1-5, with D possibly TRBD1 on 6 matching bases. V shed 6 bases and J shed 3 bases, with 15 bases lying between them. CDR1 and CDR2 (germline): SNHLY, FYNNEI. This CDR3 region has 15 residues. For the CDR3, the DNA is TGTGCCAGCAGGCAGGGGTTGCGGTACAATCAGCCCCAGCATTTT. It translates to CASRQGLRYNQPQHF.

The rearrangement links TRBV7-8 to TRBJ2-5; 10 nucleotides align to TRBD1. The V and J ends lost 2 bases and 4 bases, in that order; junction bases with no gene match: 7. Germline V gives CDR1 SGHVS, CDR2 FQNEAQ. This CDR3 has 16 residues. CDR3 DNA: TGTGCCAGCAGCTTACCCGGGACAGGGGAAGGAGAGACCCAGTACTTC. This gives the protein CASSLPGTGEGETQYF.